The 12 T cell receptor beta chains below come from one sample, sequenced in a study of OX40 agonist ivuxolimab in advanced cancers. This table comes from immunoSEQ multiplex PCR, and its TCRdb copy is limited to in-frame clones, with some not included. The data show some 70,000 clones, under 95% seen once. The source was CD4+ or CD8+ T cells sorted from blood, collected in a trial of the OX40 agonist ivuxolimab. The receptors were gathered from an adult with an advanced solid tumor such as melanoma, head and neck, liver or kidney cancer.

The CDR3 sequence: CASSLEAGEGYTF. In DNA, the CDR3 is TGTGCCAGCAGCTTGGAGGCAGGGGAAGGCTACACCTTC. The V gene is TRBV5-8, the J gene TRBJ1-2, with D perhaps TRBD1 (6 bases). CDR1 SGHTS and CDR2 YDEGEE come from the germline V gene. V lost 0 bases, J lost 8 bases, and 11 bases lay in between. CDR3 length: 13 amino acids.

CDR3 DNA sequence: TGTGCCAGCAGTGTTTTTAGCGGGGGGTTTGAGACCCAGTACTTC. Residues: CASSVFSGGFETQYF. The rearrangement uses TRBV6-1 and TRBJ2-5; 10 bases match TRBD2. Germline V gives CDR1 MNHNS, CDR2 SASEGT. The CDR3 extends over 15 amino acids. Trimming removed 4 bases from V and 5 bases from J; junction bases left unmatched: 7.

The chain recombines TRBV2 with TRBJ1-1; 8 bases are a match to TRBD1. CDR1 is SNHLY and CDR2 is FYNNEI in the germline V gene. Germline trimming cut 5 bases from V and 3 bases from J; bases unmatched to any gene: 5. This CDR3 spans 14 amino acids. The CDR3 DNA reads as TGTGCCAGCAGTTTACAGGGGGGGGACACTGAAGCTTTCTTT. Protein product: CASSLQGGDTEAFF.

This chain uses TRBV29-1 with TRBJ2-1, with a weak D call TRBD1 (5 bases). Germline V gene sequence: CDR1 SQVTM, CDR2 ANQGSEA. The CDR3 is 14 amino acids. Trimming left V 4 bases short and J 0 bases short, with 10 bases between. The CDR3 DNA is TGCAGCGTTGCACGACAGAGCTCCTACAATGAGCAGTTCTTC. Its protein product is CSVARQSSYNEQFF.

This clone showed up just once. The chain employs TRBV7-2 and TRBJ1-2; perhaps TRBD1 as D (5 bases). The CDR3 is 14 residues long. Germline CDR1 and CDR2: SGHTA and FQGNSA. Trimming shortened V by 1 base and J by 3 bases, and 9 bases separated the two germline ends. The CDR3 sequence: CASSLVAGYYGYTF. The CDR3 DNA follows: TGTGCCAGCAGCTTAGTAGCAGGGTACTATGGCTACACCTTC. The full variable domain, completed using reference TRBV7-2 and TRBJ1-2, is GAGVSQSPSNKVTEKGKDVELRCDPISGHTALYWYRQSLGQGLEFLIYFQGNSAPDKSGLPSDRFSAERTGGSVSTLTIQRTQQEDSAVYLCASSLVAGYYGYTFGSGTRLTVV.

The chain employs TRBV5-4 and TRBJ2-1; TRBD1 agrees at 7 bases. CDR3 length: 13 residues. Germline CDR1 SGHNT, CDR2 YYREEE (reference sequence). V shed 4 bases, J shed 8 bases, and the junction held 6 bases outside the gene matches. This CDR3 is CASSGTGADEQFF. The CDR3 region has the DNA TGTGCCAGCAGCGGTACAGGGGCGGATGAGCAGTTCTTC.

The rearrangement uses TRBV6-6 and TRBJ1-4; D is unresolved. Trimming removed 7 bases from V and 10 bases from J, with 22 bases in between. This CDR3 is built from 15 residues. CDR1 is MNHNY, CDR2 SVGAGI, per germline (reference sequence). The CDR3 is CASTKGHSGSGKLFF. As DNA, the CDR3 is TGTGCCAGCACCAAGGGCCACTCAGGTTCGGGAAAACTGTTTTTT.

This clone was seen only once. The chain combines TRBV6-6 with TRBJ1-2; no clear D. Germline-derived CDR1 and CDR2 are MNHNY and SVGAGI (reference sequence). Trimming removed 6 bases at V and 10 bases at J, with 15 bases between. The CDR3 is 12 amino acids. CDR3 loop: CASRTLVGIYTF. In DNA form, the CDR3 reads TGTGCCAGCAGAACCCTCGTCGGGATCTACACCTTC.

The chain is built from TRBV19 and TRBJ1-6, with D hard to call. The V end was cut by 3 bases, the J end by 14 bases, with 20 bases between. The germline CDR1 and CDR2 sequences are LNHDA and SQIVND (reference sequence). The CDR3 length is 15 residues. CDR3 loop: CASSMGTRDIQALHF. In nucleotides, the CDR3 is TGTGCCAGTAGTATGGGAACTCGAGACATTCAAGCCCTCCACTTT.

The rearrangement uses TRBV6-5 and TRBJ1-2; possible D gene TRBD1, 6 bases. Trimming cost V 0 bases and J 2 bases, with 13 bases left between them. CDR3 length: 16 residues. Germline-derived CDR1 and CDR2 are MNHEY and SVGAGI. CDR3 loop: CASSYSSGAKNYGYTF. The CDR3, as DNA: TGTGCCAGCAGTTACTCGTCAGGGGCGAAAAACTATGGCTACACCTTC.

Remarks on this clone: The same CDR3 also results from other DNA sequences found in this sample. The chain uses TRBV7-3 and TRBJ2-2, with 8 bases lining up with TRBD2. Per the germline V gene, CDR1 is SGHTA and CDR2 is FQGTGA. With 5 bases clipped from V and 0 bases from J, the junction kept 2 bases outside the gene matches. This CDR3 region has 15 residues. This CDR3 is CASSLTSANTGELFF. DNA of the CDR3: TGTGCCAGCAGCCTGACTAGCGCGAACACCGGGGAGCTGTTTTTT.

The chain carries TRBV5-3 and TRBJ2-3; D is unclear. TRBV5-3 is annotated as an ORF whose role is uncertain. The CDR3 is 10 residues long. The chain's CDR3 is CANSTDTQYF. The CDR3 DNA reads as TGTGCGAATTCCACAGATACGCAGTATTTT.